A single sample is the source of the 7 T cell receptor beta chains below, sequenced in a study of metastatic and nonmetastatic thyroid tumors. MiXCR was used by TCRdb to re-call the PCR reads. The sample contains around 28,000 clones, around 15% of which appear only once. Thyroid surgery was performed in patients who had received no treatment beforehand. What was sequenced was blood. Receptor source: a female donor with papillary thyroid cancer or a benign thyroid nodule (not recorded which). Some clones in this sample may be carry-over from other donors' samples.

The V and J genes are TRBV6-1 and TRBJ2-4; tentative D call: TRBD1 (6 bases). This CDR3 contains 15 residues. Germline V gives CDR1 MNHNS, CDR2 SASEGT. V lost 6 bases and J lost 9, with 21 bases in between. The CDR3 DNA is TGTGCCAGCAGCCTTAGCGTGGGGGCCGTAATCATTCAGTACTTC. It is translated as CASSLSVGAVIIQYF.

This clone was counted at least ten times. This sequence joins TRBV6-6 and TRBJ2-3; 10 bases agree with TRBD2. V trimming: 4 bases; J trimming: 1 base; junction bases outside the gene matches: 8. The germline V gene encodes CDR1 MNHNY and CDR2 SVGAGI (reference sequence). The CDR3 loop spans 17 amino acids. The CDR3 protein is CASSSYGLAERTDTQYF. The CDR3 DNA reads TGTGCCAGCAGTTCCTATGGACTAGCGGAGCGCACAGATACGCAGTATTTT.

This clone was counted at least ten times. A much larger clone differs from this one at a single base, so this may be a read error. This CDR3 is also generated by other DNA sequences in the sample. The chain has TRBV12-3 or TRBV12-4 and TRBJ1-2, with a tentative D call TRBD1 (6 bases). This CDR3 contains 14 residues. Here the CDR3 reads CASRDGGAHYGYTF. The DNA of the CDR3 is TGTGCCAGCAGGGACGGGGGGGCTCACTATGGCTACACCTTT.

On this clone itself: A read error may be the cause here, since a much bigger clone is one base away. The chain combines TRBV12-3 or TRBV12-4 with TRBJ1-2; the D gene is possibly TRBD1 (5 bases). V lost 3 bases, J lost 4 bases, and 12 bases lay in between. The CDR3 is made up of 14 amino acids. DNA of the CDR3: TGTGCCAGCAGTTTGTCAGGGCTTCCCTATGGCTACACCTTC. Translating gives CASSLSGLPYGYTF.

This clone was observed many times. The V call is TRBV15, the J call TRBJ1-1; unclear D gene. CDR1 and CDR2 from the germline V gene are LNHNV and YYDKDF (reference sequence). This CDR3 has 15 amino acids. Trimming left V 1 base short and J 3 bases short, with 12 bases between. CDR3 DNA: TGTGCCACCAGCAGAGTCACCGGGATTGACACTGAAGCTTTCTTT. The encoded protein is CATSRVTGIDTEAFF.

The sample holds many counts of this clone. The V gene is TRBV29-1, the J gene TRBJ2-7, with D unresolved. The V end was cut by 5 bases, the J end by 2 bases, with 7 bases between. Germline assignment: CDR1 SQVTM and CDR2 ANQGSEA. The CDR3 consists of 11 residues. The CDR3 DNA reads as TGCAGCGTTTCAGAAACCTACGAGCAGTACTTC. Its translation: CSVSETYEQYF.

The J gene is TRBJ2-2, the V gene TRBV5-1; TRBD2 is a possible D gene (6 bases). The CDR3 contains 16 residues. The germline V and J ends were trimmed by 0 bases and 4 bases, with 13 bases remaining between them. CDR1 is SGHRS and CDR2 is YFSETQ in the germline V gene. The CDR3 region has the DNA TGCGCCAGCAGCTTGGTGGGGGGTGTGAGCACCGGGGAGCTGTTTTTT. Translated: CASSLVGGVSTGELFF. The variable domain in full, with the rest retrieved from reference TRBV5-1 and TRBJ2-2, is KAGVTQTPRYLIKTRGQQVTLSCSPISGHRSVSWYQQTPGQGLQFLFEYFSETQRNKGNFPGRFSGRQFSNSRSEMNVSTLELGDSALYLCASSLVGGVSTGELFFGEGSRLTVL.